The present entry profiles one TCR beta chain with its context. This specimen belongs to a study of response to subunit inactivated influenza vaccine. The ends lost 6 bases at V and 3 bases at J; junction bases unmatched: 6. This CDR3 comprises 16 residues. Germline V gene sequence: CDR1 WSHSY, CDR2 SAAADI. Via MiXCR, TCRdb re-called the RT-PCR reads, giving one row per CDR3 protein. Among about 570,000 distinct CDR3 sequences listed, approximately 10% were seen once. These data also formed part of another study, on T cells expressing NK-cell markers. This second study notes: As the method of synthesis, 5'RACE template switching with UMIs yielded TCR beta cDNA.

This TCR was recovered from a man aged 50 or older who received an inactivated influenza vaccine. The chain uses TRBV10-2 and TRBJ1-4; 11 bases agree with TRBD1. The specimen comprised PBMCs from blood, sampled on the day of vaccination. CDR3 amino acids: CASRNGQGAANEKLFF. The CDR3 coding sequence is TGCGCCAGCAGGAACGGACAGGGGGCGGCTAATGAAAAACTGTTTTTT.